The clone carrying this T cell receptor (beta chain) was found a few times. Antigen: not known. This entry is derived from a study of T cell repertoires in cytomegalovirus infection. Study background: Through public TCR beta signatures, both CMV infection and matching HLA type were indicated. Study-wide results and limits: In two of eight donors, the top clonotype was HLA-C-restricted CMV-specific.

TCRdb re-called the reads through MiXCR, storing one row per CDR3 protein. Of approximately 550,000 distinct CDR3 sequences listed, approximately 15% are singletons. The sequence was collected from a human donor in good health (CMV status not recorded). Some clones in this sample may be carry-over from other donors' samples. The sequenced sample was CD8+ T cells from PBMCs.

The DNA for the CDR3 is TGTGCCAGCAGCTCAGAGGGCACTAGCGGGAAGTCAGTACAGTACTTC. Protein sequence: CASSSEGTSGKSVQYF. This chain uses TRBV9 with TRBJ2-7; 10 bases align to TRBD2. Germline V gene lookup returns CDR1 SGDLS and CDR2 YYNGEE. CDR3 length equals 16 residues. The trim removed 4 bases at V and 10 bases at J, leaving 17 bases unmatched.